This T cell receptor beta chain came from a study of cytomegalovirus exposure and HLA in healthy donors. The germline V gene has CDR1 MDHEN and CDR2 SYDVKM. Trimming removed 6 bases at V and 4 bases at J, with 7 bases between. There are 11 residues in the CDR3. Both 60 Vbeta primers and 13 Jbeta primers went into the PCR. TCRdb keeps only in-frame clones here, not all; method: immunoSEQ multiplex PCR. Of approximately 100,000 clones in the sample, 60% to 75% were seen once. The sequence came from a woman aged 40 to 50 in good health and CMV-seronegative. The sample consisted of PBMCs. J is TRBJ2-7 and V is TRBV28; D perhaps matches TRBD2 (5 bases). The CDR3 spells CASSERYEQYF. The CDR3 DNA follows: TGTGCCAGCAGCGAGCGGTACGAGCAGTACTTC.